Each of the 28 T cell receptor beta chains below was sequenced from the same sample in a study of molecular identifiers for immune sequencing clone quantification. TCRdb independently ran MiXCR on the PCR reads; one entry per CDR3 protein. Among some 93,000 distinct CDR3 sequences listed, roughly 21% were seen once. Input material: naive CD8+ T cells from blood, with Jurkat cell RNA spiked in. Specified subset: FACS-sorted CD8+CD4-CCR7+CD45RA+ naive T cells. Source of these receptors: a human donor in good health. Some libraries in this study had Jurkat cell RNA spiked in.

The V and J genes are TRBV4-1 and TRBJ2-7; the match to TRBD1 covers 8 bases. Trimming cost V 0 bases and J 1 base; bases outside gene matches: 8. Germline assignment: CDR1 MGHRA and CDR2 YSYEKL. This CDR3 region has 17 residues. CDR3 nucleotides: TGCGCCAGCAGCCAAGATGGGTCGACAGGGGTTTCCTACGAGCAGTACTTC. Residues: CASSQDGSTGVSYEQYF.

This clonotype has a count of ten or more. The rearrangement links TRBV6-2 or TRBV6-3 to TRBJ2-7; TRBD2 is a possible D gene (6 bases). Trimming pared 0 bases from V and 6 bases from J, leaving 6 bases between. The CDR3 is made up of 12 amino acids. Germline CDR1 reads MNHEY; CDR2 reads SVGEGT. CDR3 in DNA: TGTGCCAGCAGTTACTCGCGGGGCGAGCAGTACTTC. Its protein is CASSYSRGEQYF.

In its sample, this clonotype was seen many times. V and J are TRBV9 and TRBJ2-5; 7 positions agree with TRBD2. The V and J ends lost 4 bases and 5 bases, in that order; junction bases with no gene match: 11. CDR3 length: 15 residues. Per the germline V gene, CDR1 is SGDLS and CDR2 is YYNGEE. For the CDR3, the DNA is TGTGCCAGCAGCCTCCTGGACGGGGGGTGGGAGACCCAGTACTTC. It yields the protein CASSLLDGGWETQYF.

This clonotype was observed many times. The V call is TRBV14, the J call TRBJ2-3; 11 nucleotides line up with TRBD2. V was clipped by 4 bases and J by 6 bases; unmatched bases: 9. Looked up from germline, CDR1 is SGHDN and CDR2 is FVKESK. CDR3 length: 16 residues. This chain's CDR3 is CASSLTLAGAWDTQYF. The CDR3 DNA is TGTGCCAGCAGCCTCACACTAGCGGGGGCGTGGGATACGCAGTATTTT.

Comment on this clonotype: A much bigger clone sits one base away, suggesting this may be a read error. The J gene is TRBJ2-6, the V gene TRBV12-3 or TRBV12-4, with TRBD1 matching over 10 bases. The CDR3 is 17 residues long. In DNA form, the CDR3 reads TGTGCCAGCAGACGGGGACAGGGGTTAACCGGGGCCAACGTCCCGACTTTC. It codes for CASRRGQGLTGANVPTF.

The sample holds many counts of this clonotype. The gene calls are TRBV5-1 and TRBJ2-3, with 11 nucleotides matching TRBD2. The CDR3 is 16 amino acids. After removal of 6 bases from V and 4 bases from J, the junction contained 10 bases not matched to a gene. Germline V CDR1 and CDR2: SGHRS, YFSETQ. The CDR3 DNA follows: TGCGCCAGCAATTACCTAGCGGGAGGATCCTCAGATACGCAGTATTTT. Its translation: CASNYLAGGSSDTQYF.

J is TRBJ1-5 and V is TRBV6-5; D is perhaps TRBD1 (6 bases). Per the germline V gene, CDR1 is MNHEY and CDR2 is SVGAGI. The V end was cut by 6 bases, the J end by 3 bases, with 18 bases between. CDR3 length equals 16 residues. The CDR3 loop reads CASRPGRGTYNQPQHF. The CDR3, as DNA: TGTGCCAGCAGACCCGGGAGGGGGACCTACAATCAGCCCCAGCATTTT.

The table lists this clonotype with many counts. The J gene is TRBJ1-2, the V gene TRBV4-3; perhaps TRBD1 as D (5 bases). The V gene lost 1 base and the J gene lost 0 bases, with 9 bases spanning the gap. Looked up from germline, CDR1 is LGHNA and CDR2 is YSLEER. CDR3 size: 15 residues. CDR3 loop: CASSQGRGSNYGYTF. The DNA of the CDR3 is TGCGCCAGCAGCCAAGGTCGGGGCTCTAACTATGGCTACACCTTC.

This clonotype was counted many times. The V gene is TRBV12-3 or TRBV12-4, the J gene TRBJ2-1, with D unclear. CDR3 length equals 14 residues. Trimming took 4 bases from V and 4 from J, leaving 11 bases between them. The CDR3 nucleotides read TGTGCCAGCAGTTCGACCGACCCTTACAATGAGCAGTTCTTC. Translated, it gives CASSSTDPYNEQFF.

There are many counts of this clonotype. The chain employs TRBV28 and TRBJ2-7; 7 nucleotides agree with TRBD2. The CDR3 is 13 amino acids. CDR1 is MDHEN, CDR2 SYDVKM, per germline. Trimming took 2 bases from V and 7 from J; bases not matched to a gene: 5. The CDR3 loop is CASSLAGVREQYF. Written as DNA, the CDR3 is TGTGCCAGCAGTTTAGCGGGAGTAAGGGAGCAGTACTTC.

This clonotype occurred a few times. This CDR3 reads CASSQDYLTDTQYF. DNA of the CDR3: TGTGCCAGCAGCCAAGATTACCTAACAGATACGCAGTATTTT. This chain connects TRBV3-1 to TRBJ2-3; D unclear. The CDR3 is 14 residues long. Germline values: CDR1 LGHDT, CDR2 YNNKEL (reference sequence). The V end lost 0 bases, the J end lost 3 bases, and 7 bases lay between the germline ends.

Worth noting for this clonotype: A single base separates this from a much larger clone, so it may be a read error. The gene calls are TRBV4-1 and TRBJ2-5; 10 bases fit TRBD2. This CDR3 contains 15 residues. Germline V gene data show CDR1 as MGHRA and CDR2 as YSYEKL. CDR3 region: CSSSLRTSGPETQYF. As DNA, the CDR3 is TGCTCCAGCAGCCTCCGGACTAGCGGCCCAGAGACCCAGTACTTC.

As concerns this clonotype: A much larger clonotype is one base distant, so this may be a read error. V usage is TRBV3-1 and J usage is TRBJ1-5, with 8 bases that match TRBD1. This CDR3 contains 15 residues. Germline values: CDR1 LGHDT, CDR2 YNNKEL (reference sequence). CDR3 amino acids: CASSLGRGLRQHQHF. CDR3 DNA sequence: TGTGCCAGCAGCTTAGGCAGGGGGCTCCGGCAGCACCAGCATTTT.

This clonotype was counted ten times or more. The chain joins TRBV18 to TRBJ2-4; D ambiguous. The CDR3 loop spans 15 amino acids. Per the germline V gene, CDR1 is KGHSH and CDR2 is LQKENI. V lost 0 bases and J lost 2, with 8 bases in between. The CDR3 region has the DNA TGTGCCAGCTCACCACCAGGGCAGACCAAAAACATTCAGTACTTC. Amino acid sequence: CASSPPGQTKNIQYF.

This clonotype was recorded many times. The rearrangement joins TRBV2 to TRBJ2-3; D is possibly TRBD2 (6 bases). Germline V CDR1 and CDR2: SNHLY, FYNNEI. CDR3 length equals 16 residues. V lost 7 bases and J 2 bases, leaving 19 bases between the germline ends. CDR3 residues: CASTRLVGANTDTQYF. The CDR3, as DNA: TGTGCCAGCACCCGACTAGTCGGGGCTAACACAGATACGCAGTATTTT.

This clonotype has at least ten counts. The rearrangement joins TRBV20-1 to TRBJ1-1; weak D call: TRBD1 (5 bases). In germline, CDR1 is DFQATT, CDR2 SNEGSKA (reference sequence). Trimming took 3 bases from V and 4 from J, leaving 21 bases between them. This CDR3 spans 16 amino acids. The CDR3, as DNA: TGCAGTGCTAGCGGTTCGACAGCTATTTATGCCACTGAAGCTTTCTTT. Translation: CSASGSTAIYATEAFF.

This clonotype was seen more than once but under ten times. This chain joins TRBV6-5 and TRBJ1-4, with D possibly being TRBD1 (5 bases). CDR3 size: 16 residues. V was trimmed by 1 base and J by 0 bases, leaving 9 bases between them. Germline V lookup: CDR1 MNHEY, CDR2 SVGAGI. The CDR3 sequence is CASSYFLGATNEKLFF. The DNA of the CDR3 is TGTGCCAGCAGTTACTTCCTGGGGGCAACTAATGAAAAACTGTTTTTT.

The chain carries TRBV6-1 and TRBJ2-3; the D is unclear. Trimming pared 4 bases from V and 1 base from J, leaving 18 bases between. This CDR3 contains 17 residues. The germline V gene has CDR1 MNHNS and CDR2 SASEGT. CDR3 bases: TGTGCCAGCAGTGTCCCAGTGTCGAGTGGACGCACAGATACGCAGTATTTT. This gives the protein CASSVPVSSGRTDTQYF.

This chain connects TRBV24-1 to TRBJ1-5, with D possibly TRBD1 on 5 matching bases. The CDR3 spans 17 residues. CDR1 KGHDR and CDR2 SFDVKD come from the germline V gene. Trimming removed 3 bases at V and 5 bases at J, with 19 bases between. The CDR3 nucleotides read TGTGCCACCAGTGATATCCAAACCGGGGGGGGGGATCAGCCCCAGCATTTT. It codes for CATSDIQTGGGDQPQHF.

On this clonotype itself: A much larger clone is a single base away; this may be a read error. V gene TRBV7-8 combines with J gene TRBJ1-1; possibly TRBD1 for D (5 bases). Germline values: CDR1 SGHVS, CDR2 FQNEAQ. The CDR3 has 14 residues. The CDR3 DNA is TGTGCCAACAGCCCTAGGGGAATAAACACTGAAGCTTTCTTT. This codes for CANSPRGINTEAFF.

This clonotype showed up just a few times. The V gene is TRBV12-3 or TRBV12-4, the J gene TRBJ1-5; D unclear. Trimming shortened V by 6 bases and J by 6 bases, and 18 bases separated the two germline ends. The CDR3 runs to 15 residues. CDR3 amino acids: CASSTSPRDGQPQHF. DNA for the CDR3: TGTGCCAGCAGCACGAGCCCCAGAGATGGTCAGCCCCAGCATTTT.

The J gene is TRBJ2-7, the V gene TRBV29-1; D unclear. With 4 bases removed from V and 0 bases from J, the gap between germline ends came to 4 bases. Germline CDR1 reads SQVTM; CDR2 reads ANQGSEA. The length of the CDR3 is 11 residues. CDR3 sequence: CSVGASYEQYF. CDR3 DNA sequence: TGCAGCGTTGGGGCCTCCTACGAGCAGTACTTC.

The genes are TRBV19 and TRBJ1-4; no definite D call. Germline assignment: CDR1 LNHDA and CDR2 SQIVND (reference sequence). Deletions cut 1 base from V and 7 bases from J, with 16 bases between. This CDR3 spans 16 amino acids. The CDR3 reads CASSIVAGGTFEKLFF. DNA for the CDR3: TGTGCCAGTAGTATAGTCGCAGGAGGTACTTTTGAAAAACTGTTTTTT.

This clonotype was detected many times. The V gene is TRBV5-4, the J gene TRBJ2-7; 7 bases fit TRBD1. CDR3 length: 14 amino acids. V shed 0 bases and J 7 bases; nucleotides not matched to a gene: 7. The germline CDR1 and CDR2 sequences are SGHNT and YYREEE (reference sequence). The CDR3 bases are TGTGCCAGCAGCTTGGGACAGGGTGCGGAAGAGCAGTACTTC. It yields the protein CASSLGQGAEEQYF.

With regard to this clonotype: This may arise from a read error, as a much more abundant clone is one base away. This sequence joins TRBV12-3 or TRBV12-4 and TRBJ2-7, with 7 positions matching TRBD1. The CDR3 runs 14 residues. The CDR3 DNA reads TGTGCCGGCAGTTCCATGACAGGGAAGTACGAGCAGTACTTC. It codes for CAGSSMTGKYEQYF.

Details on this clonotype: A much more abundant neighbour one base away suggests this may be a read error. The chain is built from TRBV6-2 or TRBV6-3 and TRBJ2-7; D tentatively reads TRBD1 or TRBD2 (5 bases each). V was shortened by 5 bases and J by 1 base, with 12 bases between the two germline ends. The CDR3 extends over 14 amino acids. Germline CDR1 and CDR2: MNHEY and SVGEGT. The CDR3 spells CASSHLGPSYEQYF. The CDR3 DNA is TGTGCCAGCAGTCACCTGGGACCTTCCTACGAGCAGTACTTC.

This clonotype was counted at least ten times. This chain's CDR3 is CASSNLRGGQPQHF. CDR3 nucleotide sequence: TGTGCCAGCAGCAATCTCAGGGGCGGTCAGCCCCAGCATTTT. This rearrangement joins TRBV27 to TRBJ1-5, with D perhaps TRBD1 (6 bases). In germline, CDR1 is MNHEY, CDR2 SMNVEV (reference sequence). Trimming cost V 6 bases and J 6 bases, with 15 bases left between them. This CDR3 spans 14 amino acids.

This clonotype was counted only a few times. J is TRBJ2-7 and V is TRBV13, with 8 bases aligning to TRBD1. Germline V gene data show CDR1 as PRHDT and CDR2 as FYEKMQ (reference sequence). This CDR3 contains 16 residues. Unmatched junction bases numbered 11, after V lost 4 bases and J lost 3 bases. This CDR3 reads CASSSSLGQGYYEQYF. CDR3 sequence (DNA): TGTGCCAGCAGCTCGAGTCTAGGACAGGGATACTACGAGCAGTACTTC. The entire variable domain, with the rest obtained from reference TRBV13 and TRBJ2-7, is as follows: AAGVIQSPRHLIKEKRETATLKCYPIPRHDTVYWYQQGPGQDPQFLISFYEKMQSDKGSIPDRFSAQQFSDYHSELNMSSLELGDSALYFCASSSSLGQGYYEQYFGPGTRLTVT.